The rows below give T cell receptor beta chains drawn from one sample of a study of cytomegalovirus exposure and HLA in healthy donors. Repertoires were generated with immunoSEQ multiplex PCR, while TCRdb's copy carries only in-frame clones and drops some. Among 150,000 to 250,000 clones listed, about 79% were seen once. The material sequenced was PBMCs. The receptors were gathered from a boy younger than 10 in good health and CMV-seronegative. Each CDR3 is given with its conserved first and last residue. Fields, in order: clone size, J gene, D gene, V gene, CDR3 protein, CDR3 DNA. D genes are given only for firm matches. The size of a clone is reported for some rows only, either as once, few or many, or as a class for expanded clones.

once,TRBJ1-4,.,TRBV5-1,CASSFDGNEKLFF,TGCGCCAGCAGCTTTGACGGGAATGAAAAACTGTTTTTT
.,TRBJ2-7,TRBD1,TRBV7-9,CASSTARQGNYEQYF,TGTGCCAGCAGCACCGCCCGACAGGGGAACTACGAGCAGTACTTC
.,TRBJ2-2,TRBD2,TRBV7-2,CASSPRLAGRTGELFF,TGTGCCAGCAGCCCGAGACTAGCGGGGAGAACCGGGGAGCTGTTTTTT
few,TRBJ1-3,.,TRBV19,CASSTSGNTIYF,TGTGCCAGTAGTACATCTGGAAACACCATATATTTT
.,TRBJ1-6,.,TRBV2,CASSDPYYNSPLHF,TGTGCCAGCAGTGACCCCTATTATAATTCACCCCTCCACTTT
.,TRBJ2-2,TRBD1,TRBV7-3,CASSRQGATGELFF,TGTGCCAGCAGCCGACAGGGGGCCACCGGGGAGCTGTTTTTT
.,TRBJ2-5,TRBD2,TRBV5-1,CASRTGGGGGETQYF,TGCGCCAGCCGGACCGGCGGGGGGGGAGGAGAGACCCAGTACTTC
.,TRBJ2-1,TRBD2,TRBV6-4,CASSQLAGGYNEQFF,TGTGCCAGCAGTCAACTAGCGGGGGGCTACAATGAGCAGTTCTTC
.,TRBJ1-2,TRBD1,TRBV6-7,CASSPRDRAPANYGYTF,TGTGCCAGCAGCCCCCGGGACAGGGCCCCAGCTAACTATGGCTACACCTTC
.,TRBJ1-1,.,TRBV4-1,CASSPSTPMNTEAFF,TGCGCCAGCAGCCCCTCGACACCGATGAACACTGAAGCTTTCTTT
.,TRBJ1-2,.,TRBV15,CATSRGGGSNYGYTF,TGTGCCACCAGCAGAGGGGGGGGGTCGAACTATGGCTACACCTTC
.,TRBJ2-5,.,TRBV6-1,CASRYLGRQETQYF,TGTGCCAGCAGATACTTGGGCAGGCAAGAGACCCAGTACTTC
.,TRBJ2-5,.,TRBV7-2,CASRPINGGTQYF,TGTGCCAGCAGACCCATAAACGGAGGCACCCAGTACTTC
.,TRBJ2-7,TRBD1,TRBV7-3,CASSLRDSHEQYF,TGTGCCAGCAGCTTAAGGGACAGCCACGAGCAGTACTTC
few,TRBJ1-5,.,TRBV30,CAWSLGVRNQPQHF,TGTGCCTGGAGTCTGGGAGTGAGGAATCAGCCCCAGCATTTT
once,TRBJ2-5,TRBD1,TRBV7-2,CASSPTGIQETQYF,TGTGCCAGCAGCCCGACAGGGATCCAAGAGACCCAGTACTTC
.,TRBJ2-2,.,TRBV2,CAKRESGELFF,TGTGCTAAGAGGGAATCCGGGGAGCTGTTTTTT
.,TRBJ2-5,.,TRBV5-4,CASSLVDGGQETQYF,TGTGCCAGCAGCTTGGTTGACGGGGGTCAAGAGACCCAGTACTTC
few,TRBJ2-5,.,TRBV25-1,CASSESGGGGETQYF,TGTGCCAGCAGTGAATCAGGGGGCGGGGGCGAGACCCAGTACTTC
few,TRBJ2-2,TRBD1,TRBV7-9,CASSIDRGLSGTGELFF,TGTGCCAGCAGCATTGACAGGGGCTTATCGGGAACCGGGGAGCTGTTTTTT
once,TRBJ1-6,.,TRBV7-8,CASSLARGSPLHF,TGTGCCAGCAGCTTAGCCCGGGGGTCACCCCTCCACTTT
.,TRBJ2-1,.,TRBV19,CASSVDTLMGRQFF,TGTGCCAGTAGTGTGGACACGCTCATGGGGCGGCAGTTCTTC